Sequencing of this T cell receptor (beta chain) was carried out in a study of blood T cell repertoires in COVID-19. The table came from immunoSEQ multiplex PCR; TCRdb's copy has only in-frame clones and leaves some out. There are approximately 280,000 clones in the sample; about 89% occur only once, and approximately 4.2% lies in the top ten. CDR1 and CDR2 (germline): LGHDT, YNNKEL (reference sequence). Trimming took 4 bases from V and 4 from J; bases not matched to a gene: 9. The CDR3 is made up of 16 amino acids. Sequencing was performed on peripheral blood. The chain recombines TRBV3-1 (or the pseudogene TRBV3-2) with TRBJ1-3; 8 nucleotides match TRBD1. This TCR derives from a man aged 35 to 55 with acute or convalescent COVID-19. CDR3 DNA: TGTGCCAGCAGCCGCGGACAGGGTGGATGGGGAAACACCATATATTTT. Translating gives CASSRGQGGWGNTIYF.